The clone carrying this TCR beta chain occurred once. In the original processing: Quantification of nucleated cells was approximated via reference gene primer amplification. Produced via immunoSEQ multiplex PCR; TCRdb's table is partial and in-frame only. For V, J and clone size, that table is used; D and trimming come from the DNA. In the table there are 160,000 or so clones, around 80% of which are singletons. CDR3 length equals 12 residues. Germline V gene data show CDR1 as MDHEN and CDR2 as SYDVKM. V was shortened by 3 bases and J by 4 bases, with 6 bases between the two germline ends. The sample belongs to a study of blood T cell repertoires in COVID-19.

The receptor's source is a woman of 80 years or more with acute or convalescent COVID-19. Input material: peripheral blood. The rearrangement uses TRBV28 and TRBJ1-1; D gene unclear. CDR3 coding DNA: TGTGCCAGCAGTTTTCTGAGCACTGAAGCTTTCTTT. Residues: CASSFLSTEAFF.